This T cell receptor beta chain was found in a study of early T cells in non-severe SARS-CoV-2 infection. cDNA molecules, individually, were tagged with unique molecular identifiers. TCRdb used MiXCR to reprocess the 5' RACE reads, holding one entry per CDR3 protein. The sample has 70,000 to 85,000 distinct CDR3 sequences, 9.5% to 15% seen once. Germline V CDR1 and CDR2: SEHNR, FQNEAQ (reference sequence). V was pared by 2 bases and J by 0 bases, with 9 bases between. The CDR3 has 15 amino acids. This clonotype appeared many times. This receptor was identified in an adult who was a healthcare worker with PCR-confirmed SARS-CoV-2 infection or an uninfected control (not recorded which). The donor label of this sample is uncertain. The chain has TRBV7-9 and TRBJ2-3; the D gene is possibly TRBD2 (5 bases). The sequencing used whole blood, collected at baseline. CDR3 DNA: TGTGCCAGCAGCTTATCGGGCGGGAGCACAGATACGCAGTATTTT. Translation gives CASSLSGGSTDTQYF. The entire variable domain, with the rest obtained from reference TRBV7-9 and TRBJ2-3, is as follows: DTGVSQNPRHKITKRGQNVTFRCDPISEHNRLYWYRQTLGQGPEFLTYFQNEAQLEKSRLLSDRFSAERPKGSFSTLEIQRTEQGDSAMYLCASSLSGGSTDTQYFGPGTRLTVL.